This TCR beta chain was captured in a study of blood T cell repertoires in COVID-19. Study details: Samples came from the United States, Italy and Spain, spanning acute and convalescent COVID-19. PBMCs, B-cell-depleted T cells, or T cells provided the cDNA or gDNA that made up the material.

Germline V gene data show CDR1 as SSHAT and CDR2 as FNYEAQ (reference sequence). V gave up 6 bases and J gave up 2 bases; unmatched junction bases: 6. The CDR3 length is 15 residues. Original processing methods: Researchers report that nucleated cell counts were estimated from reference gene primer amplification. TCRdb's copy holds only in-frame clones and misses some; the assay was immunoSEQ multiplex PCR. V and J calls and clone size come straight from that table; D and trimming were deduced from the DNA. The sample contains about 260,000 clones, around 83% of which appear only once. The V and J genes are TRBV7-7 and TRBJ2-3; 9 bases fit TRBD1. This clonotype was obtained from a middle-aged woman who had recovered from COVID-19. The source material was peripheral blood. The CDR3 reads CASSSGTGYTDTQYF. CDR3 nucleotide sequence: TGTGCCAGCAGTTCCGGGACAGGGTACACAGATACGCAGTATTTT.